This paragraph covers one TCR beta chain sequence. This record comes from a study of blood T cell repertoires in COVID-19. Study-wide context: The United States, Italy and Spain provided the acute and convalescent COVID-19 samples. PBMCs, B-cell-depleted T cells, or T cells were the source of the cDNA or gDNA that made up the material.

The method was immunoSEQ multiplex PCR; TCRdb's version includes in-frame clones alone and lacks a portion of them. The sample has 140,000 or so clones, roughly three quarters seen once. The CDR3 length is 13 residues. Germline V CDR1 and CDR2: MNHNS, SASEGT. V lost 3 bases and J 5 bases, leaving 9 bases between the germline ends. Seattle enrolled patients during active infection and tracked them longitudinally. This TCR came from a woman aged 70-85 years with COVID-19, enrolled during active disease. Sequencing used peripheral blood. V and J are TRBV6-1 and TRBJ2-3, with unresolved D. CDR3 protein: CASSDALRDTQYF. The CDR3 DNA sequence: TGTGCCAGCAGTGACGCACTCCGAGATACGCAGTATTTT.